The sequence of this T cell receptor (beta chain) was determined in a study of control samples from healthy donors and cancer patients. V lost 2 bases and J lost 6, with 13 bases in between. This CDR3 is built from 14 residues. Germline V lookup: CDR1 SGHNT, CDR2 YYREEE (reference sequence). The assay was immunoSEQ multiplex PCR, and TCRdb's table has in-frame clones only and misses some. In the table there are 190,000 or so clones, approximately 95% of which are singletons. Sequenced material: blood. V usage is TRBV5-4 and J usage is TRBJ2-3; D is ambiguous. The receptor comes from a man aged 18-30 years in good health. The CDR3 protein is CASSLGSGWDTQYF. CDR3 in DNA: TGTGCCAGCAGCTTAGGGTCCGGGTGGGATACGCAGTATTTT. The whole variable domain, remainder taken from reference TRBV5-4 and TRBJ2-3, is ETGVTQSPTHLIKTRGQQVTLRCSSQSGHNTVSWYQQALGQGPQFIFQYYREEENGRGNFPPRFSGLQFPNYSSELNVNALELDDSALYLCASSLGSGWDTQYFGPGTRLTVL.